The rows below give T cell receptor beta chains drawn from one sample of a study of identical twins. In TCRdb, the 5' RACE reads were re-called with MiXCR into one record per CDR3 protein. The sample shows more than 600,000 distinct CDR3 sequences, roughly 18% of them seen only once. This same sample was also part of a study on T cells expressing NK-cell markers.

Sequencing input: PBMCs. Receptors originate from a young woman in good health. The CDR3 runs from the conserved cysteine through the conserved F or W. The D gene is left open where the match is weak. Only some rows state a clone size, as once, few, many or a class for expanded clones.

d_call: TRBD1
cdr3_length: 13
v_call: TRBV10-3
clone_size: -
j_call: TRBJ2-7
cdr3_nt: TGTGCCACCGGTGGACAGGGCTCCTACGAGCAGTACTTC
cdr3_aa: CATGGQGSYEQYF

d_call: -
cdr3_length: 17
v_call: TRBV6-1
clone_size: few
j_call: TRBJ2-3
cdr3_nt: TGTGCCAGCAGTGACCCGGGACCACCCCGGTTGTGGGATACGCAGTATTTT
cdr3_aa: CASSDPGPPRLWDTQYF

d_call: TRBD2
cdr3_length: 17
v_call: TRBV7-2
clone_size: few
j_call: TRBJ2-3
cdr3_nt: TGTGCCAGCAGCTTAGTGTGGGGGAGGGGTGTCACAGATACGCAGTATTTT
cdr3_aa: CASSLVWGRGVTDTQYF

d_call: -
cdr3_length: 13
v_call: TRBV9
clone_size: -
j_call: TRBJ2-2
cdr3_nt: TGTGCCAGCGGGGGAGTGGACACCGGGGAGCTGTTTTTT
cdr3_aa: CASGGVDTGELFF

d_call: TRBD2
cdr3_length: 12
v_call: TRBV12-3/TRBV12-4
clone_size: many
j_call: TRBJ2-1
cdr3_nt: TGTGCCAGCAGTTTATGGGGGGGTGAGCAGTTCTTC
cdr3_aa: CASSLWGGEQFF

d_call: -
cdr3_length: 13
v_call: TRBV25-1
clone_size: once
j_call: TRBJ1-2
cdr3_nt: TGTGCCAGCAGTGAACCAGGGAAGGATGGCTACACCTTC
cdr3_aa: CASSEPGKDGYTF

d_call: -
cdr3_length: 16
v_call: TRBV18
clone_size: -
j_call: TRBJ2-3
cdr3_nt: TGTGCCAGCTCACCACCCCGGGTAGGGGAGGTTGATACGCAGTATTTT
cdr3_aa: CASSPPRVGEVDTQYF

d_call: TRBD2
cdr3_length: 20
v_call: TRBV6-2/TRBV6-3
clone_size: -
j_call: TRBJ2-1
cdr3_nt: TGTGCCAGCAGTTACTGGGTCGGAGCTAGCGGGGGGGAGTCCTACAATGAGCAGTTCTTC
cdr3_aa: CASSYWVGASGGESYNEQFF

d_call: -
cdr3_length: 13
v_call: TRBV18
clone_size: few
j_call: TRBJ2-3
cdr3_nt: TGTGCCAGCTCACGGGGCCTAGACGATACGCAGTATTTT
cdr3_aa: CASSRGLDDTQYF

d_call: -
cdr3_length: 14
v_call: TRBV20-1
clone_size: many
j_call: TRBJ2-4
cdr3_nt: TGCAGTGCGAAAGGGACATATCGCAAAAACATTCAGTACTTC
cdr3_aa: CSAKGTYRKNIQYF

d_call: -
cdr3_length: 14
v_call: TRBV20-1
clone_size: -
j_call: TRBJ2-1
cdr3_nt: TGCAGTGCAAACCCGGGACCAGGGGACAATGAGCAGTTCTTC
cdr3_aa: CSANPGPGDNEQFF

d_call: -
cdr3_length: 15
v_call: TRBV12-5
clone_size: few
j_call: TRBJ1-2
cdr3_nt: TGTGCTAGTGGTTTGCACCCGGTTAGGTCCTATGGCTACACCTTC
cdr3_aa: CASGLHPVRSYGYTF

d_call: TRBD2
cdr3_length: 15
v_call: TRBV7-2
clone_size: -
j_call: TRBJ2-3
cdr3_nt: TGTGCCAGCAGCTTAGATGGCGGGAGGTCAGATACGCAGTATTTT
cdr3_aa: CASSLDGGRSDTQYF

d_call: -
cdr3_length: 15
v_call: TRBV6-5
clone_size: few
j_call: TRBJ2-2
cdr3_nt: TGTGCCAGCAGTTACTCGAGGCGGAACACCGGGGAGCTGTTTTTT
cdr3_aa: CASSYSRRNTGELFF

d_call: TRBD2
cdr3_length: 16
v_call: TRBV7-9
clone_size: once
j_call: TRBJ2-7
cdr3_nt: TGTGCCAGCAGCTATAGACTTAGCGGGAGGAGGGACGAGCAGTACTTC
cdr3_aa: CASSYRLSGRRDEQYF

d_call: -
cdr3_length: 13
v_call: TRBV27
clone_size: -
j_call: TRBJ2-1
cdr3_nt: TGTGCCAGCAGTCCCGTCGTCCAAAATGAGCAGTTCTTC
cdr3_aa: CASSPVVQNEQFF

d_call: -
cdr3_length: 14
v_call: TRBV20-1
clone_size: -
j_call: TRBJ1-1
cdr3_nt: TGCAGTGCCTTTCAACAGACCATGAGGACTGAAGCTTTCTTT
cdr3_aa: CSAFQQTMRTEAFF

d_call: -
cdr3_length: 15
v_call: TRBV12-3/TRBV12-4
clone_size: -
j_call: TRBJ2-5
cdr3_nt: TGTGCCAGCACTCTTGGGACACTCCGGGGAGAGACCCAGTACTTC
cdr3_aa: CASTLGTLRGETQYF

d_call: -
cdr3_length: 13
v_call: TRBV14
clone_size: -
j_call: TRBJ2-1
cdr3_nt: TGTGCCAGCAGCCAAGATCCGGGTTCTGAGCAGTTCTTC
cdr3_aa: CASSQDPGSEQFF

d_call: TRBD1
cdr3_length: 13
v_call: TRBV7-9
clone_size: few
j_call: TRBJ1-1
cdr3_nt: TGTGCCAGCAGCACTGGAGGGACAGGTGAAGCTTTCTTT
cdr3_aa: CASSTGGTGEAFF